This T cell receptor (beta chain) appears in the sequencing data of a study of T cells after yellow fever vaccination. A remark on this clonotype: Its specificity is not known.

Notes on the study in general: Reappearing after the booster were most of the clones from primary vaccination (roughly 95% CD4, 85% to 90% CD8). Relatively few clonotypes were ones that appeared in both CD4 and CD8 compartments.

Germline CDR1 and CDR2: ENHRY and SYGVKD. The CDR3 has 13 amino acids. Between the trimmed V and J ends, which lost 8 bases and 0 bases, there was a span of 8 bases. Production of TCR cDNA was by 5'RACE template switching, which also added a universal primer site and UMIs. TCRdb re-called the 5' RACE reads with MiXCR, one entry per CDR3 protein. The sample comprises about 120,000 distinct CDR3 sequences, 13% to 15% of which are singletons, and approximately 39% rests with the top ten. The J gene is TRBJ2-1, the V gene TRBV10-3; D unresolved. The sequence was collected from a young man who received the YFV17D yellow fever vaccine. The input for sequencing was CD8+ T cells sorted from PBMCs, taken 5 days after the yellow fever booster vaccination. The CDR3 region is CAIAPSSYNEQFF. CDR3 nucleotide sequence: TGTGCCATCGCCCCGAGCTCCTACAATGAGCAGTTCTTC.